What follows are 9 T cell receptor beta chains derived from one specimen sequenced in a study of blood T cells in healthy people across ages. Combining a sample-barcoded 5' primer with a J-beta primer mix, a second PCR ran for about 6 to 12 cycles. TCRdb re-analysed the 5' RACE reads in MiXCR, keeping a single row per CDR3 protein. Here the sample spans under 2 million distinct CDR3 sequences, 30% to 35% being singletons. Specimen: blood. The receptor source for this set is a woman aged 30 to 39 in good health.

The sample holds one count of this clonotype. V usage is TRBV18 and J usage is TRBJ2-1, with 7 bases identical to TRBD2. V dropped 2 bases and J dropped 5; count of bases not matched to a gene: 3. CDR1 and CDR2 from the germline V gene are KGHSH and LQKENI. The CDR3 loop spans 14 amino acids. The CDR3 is CASSPKLADNEQFF. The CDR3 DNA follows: TGTGCCAGCTCACCAAAGCTAGCGGACAATGAGCAGTTCTTC.

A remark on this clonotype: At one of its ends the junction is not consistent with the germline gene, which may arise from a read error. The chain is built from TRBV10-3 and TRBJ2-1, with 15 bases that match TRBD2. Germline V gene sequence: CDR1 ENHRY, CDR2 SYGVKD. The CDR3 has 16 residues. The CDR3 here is CAISGQGLAGGNERFF. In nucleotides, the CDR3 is TGTGCCATCAGTGGACAGGGACTAGCGGGAGGCAATGAGCGGTTCTTC.

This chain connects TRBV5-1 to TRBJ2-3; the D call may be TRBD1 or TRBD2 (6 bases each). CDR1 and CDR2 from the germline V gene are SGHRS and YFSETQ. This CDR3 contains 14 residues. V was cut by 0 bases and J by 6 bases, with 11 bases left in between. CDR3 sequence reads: CASSLEGGLDTQYF. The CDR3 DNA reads TGCGCCAGCAGCTTGGAGGGGGGTTTGGATACGCAGTATTTT.

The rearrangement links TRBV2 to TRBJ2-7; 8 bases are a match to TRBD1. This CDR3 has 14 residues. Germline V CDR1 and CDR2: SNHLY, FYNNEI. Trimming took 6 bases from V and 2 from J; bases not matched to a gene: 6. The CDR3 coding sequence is TGTGCCAGCAGCGGACAGGGTCTCACCTACGAGCAGTACTTC. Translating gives CASSGQGLTYEQYF.

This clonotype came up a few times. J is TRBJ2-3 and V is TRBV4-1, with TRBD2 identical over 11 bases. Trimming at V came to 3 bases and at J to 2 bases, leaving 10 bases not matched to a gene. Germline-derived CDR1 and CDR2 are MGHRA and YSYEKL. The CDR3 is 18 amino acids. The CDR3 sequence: CASSQTSGVLSATDTQYF. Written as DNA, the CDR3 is TGCGCCAGCAGCCAGACTAGCGGGGTCCTTTCGGCCACAGATACGCAGTATTTT.

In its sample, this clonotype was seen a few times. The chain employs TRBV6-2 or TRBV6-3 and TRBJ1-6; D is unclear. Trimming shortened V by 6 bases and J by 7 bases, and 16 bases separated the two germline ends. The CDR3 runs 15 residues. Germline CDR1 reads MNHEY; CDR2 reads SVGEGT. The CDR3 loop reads CASSAGPIGNSPLHF. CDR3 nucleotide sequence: TGTGCCAGCAGCGCCGGGCCAATAGGGAATTCACCCCTCCACTTT.

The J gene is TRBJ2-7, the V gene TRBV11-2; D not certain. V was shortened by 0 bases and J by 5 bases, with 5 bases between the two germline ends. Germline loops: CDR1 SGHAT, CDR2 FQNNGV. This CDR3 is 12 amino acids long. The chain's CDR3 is CASSLDQNEQYF. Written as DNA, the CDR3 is TGTGCCAGCAGCTTAGATCAGAACGAGCAGTACTTC.

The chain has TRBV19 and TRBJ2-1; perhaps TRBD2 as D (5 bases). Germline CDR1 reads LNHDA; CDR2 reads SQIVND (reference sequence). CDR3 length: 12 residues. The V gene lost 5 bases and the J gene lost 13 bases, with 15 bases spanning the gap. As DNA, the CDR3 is TGTGCCAGTAGTTTCCGGGGTAAAATACAGTTCTTC. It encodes CASSFRGKIQFF.

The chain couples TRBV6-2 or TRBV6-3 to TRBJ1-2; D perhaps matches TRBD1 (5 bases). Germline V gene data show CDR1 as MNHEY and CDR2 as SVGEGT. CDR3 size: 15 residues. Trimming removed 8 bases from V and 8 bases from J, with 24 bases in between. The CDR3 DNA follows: TGTGCCAGCCGACCGACTGTAGCGCAGGGTGGCGGCTACACCTTC. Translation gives CASRPTVAQGGGYTF.